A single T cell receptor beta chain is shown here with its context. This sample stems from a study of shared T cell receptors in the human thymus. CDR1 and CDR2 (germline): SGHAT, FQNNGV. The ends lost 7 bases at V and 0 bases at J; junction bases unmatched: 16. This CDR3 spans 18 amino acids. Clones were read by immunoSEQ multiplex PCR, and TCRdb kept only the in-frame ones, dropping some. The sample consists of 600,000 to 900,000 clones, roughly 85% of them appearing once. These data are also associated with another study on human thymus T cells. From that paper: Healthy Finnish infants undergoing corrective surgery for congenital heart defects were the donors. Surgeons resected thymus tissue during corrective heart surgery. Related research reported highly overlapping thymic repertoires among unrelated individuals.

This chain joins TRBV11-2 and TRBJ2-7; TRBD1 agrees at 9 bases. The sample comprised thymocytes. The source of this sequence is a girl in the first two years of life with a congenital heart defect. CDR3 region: CASTWDRDPFSSSYEQYF. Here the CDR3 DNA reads TGTGCCAGCACCTGGGACAGGGATCCTTTTTCGAGCTCCTACGAGCAGTACTTC.